A selection of T cell receptor beta chains follows, all from one sample in a study of blood T cell repertoires in COVID-19. Sequencing used immunoSEQ multiplex PCR; TCRdb keeps in-frame clones, though not all of them. This table has around 200,000 clones, 80% to 90% appearing once. The sequencing input was peripheral blood. The receptor source for this set is a woman aged 60-75 years with COVID-19, enrolled during active disease. Both conserved end residues are part of each CDR3. D genes are given only for firm matches. Where a row states a size, it is once, few, many or the class of an expanded clone; other rows omit it.

>TRBV5-1|TRBD2|TRBJ2-3|once
TGCGCCAGCAGCCCTCCCCTAGCGGGAGGGGGGGATACGCAGTATTTT
CASSPPLAGGGDTQYF
>TRBV11-3|.|TRBJ1-1|few
TGTGCCAGCAGCTTAAACCAGGGGCCCCTTATCTTT
CASSLNQGPLIF
>TRBV25-1|.|TRBJ1-6|.
TGTGCCAGCAGTGAATATTATTGGCGACAGAATAATTCACCCCTCCACTTT
CASSEYYWRQNNSPLHF
>TRBV9|.|TRBJ1-1|.
TGTGCCAGCAGCCAAAGTAGCCACACTGAAGCTTTCTTT
CASSQSSHTEAFF
>TRBV24-1|TRBD2|TRBJ2-3|.
TGTGCCACCAGTGATTCTGCCAGCGGGAGAAGGTGGGGCACAGATACGCAGTATTTT
CATSDSASGRRWGTDTQYF
>TRBV18|.|TRBJ1-2|.
TGTGCCAGCTCAACCGCCCTACAGGGAAGAGATGGCTACACCTTC
CASSTALQGRDGYTF
>TRBV15|.|TRBJ1-3|.
TGTGCCACCAGTTTGGGAGGGGGCTCTGGAAACACCATATATTTT
CATSLGGGSGNTIYF
>TRBV6-5|.|TRBJ1-5|.
TGTGCCAGCAGCCGAGGACTTAGCAATCAGCCCCGGCATTTT
CASSRGLSNQPRHF
>TRBV5-6|.|TRBJ2-7|.
TGTGCCAGCAGTCTCAGGGCCACCCTTACCTACGAGCAGTACTTC
CASSLRATLTYEQYF
>TRBV30|TRBD2|TRBJ2-2|once
TGTGCCTGGAGTTCTAGCGGGAGGGCCGGGGAGCTGTTTTTT
CAWSSSGRAGELFF
>TRBV24-1|TRBD1|TRBJ1-2|.
TGTGCCACCAGTGATGGGACAGTTAACTATGGCTACACCTTC
CATSDGTVNYGYTF
>TRBV10-2|TRBD1|TRBJ1-5|.
TGCGCCAGCAGACGGGACAGCGATCAGCCCCAGCATTTT
CASRRDSDQPQHF
>TRBV6-2/TRBV6-3|.|TRBJ1-4|.
TGTGCCAGCAGTTACTCGAGGGGGTTTGAAAAACTGTTTTTT
CASSYSRGFEKLFF
>TRBV24-1|.|TRBJ1-5|.
TGTGCCACCAGTACGGCGGGAAGCAATCAGCCCCAGCATTTT
CATSTAGSNQPQHF
>TRBV7-9|.|TRBJ2-7|few
TGTGCCAGCAGCTTACTAGGCTCCAGCTCCTACGAGCAGTACTTC
CASSLLGSSSYEQYF
>TRBV19|.|TRBJ1-5|.
TGTGCCAGTATGGAAACAGGGTTAAGGCAGCCCCAGCATTTT
CASMETGLRQPQHF
>TRBV28|.|TRBJ2-7|few
TGTGCCAGCAGTTTACGGAGTAACCCAAGGAACGAGCAGTACTTC
CASSLRSNPRNEQYF
>TRBV10-2|TRBD2|TRBJ2-3|.
TGCGCCAGCAGTGATCACGGGAGGGCGAGCACAGATACGCAGTATTTT
CASSDHGRASTDTQYF
>TRBV9|.|TRBJ1-2|once
TGTGCCAGCAGCGTAGTTCAGGGGCGGAACTATGGCTACACCTTC
CASSVVQGRNYGYTF
>TRBV7-3|TRBD2|TRBJ2-7|.
TGTGCCAGCAGCTCTAGCGGGCTGAACTACGAGCAGTACTTC
CASSSSGLNYEQYF
>TRBV28|TRBD2|TRBJ2-7|few
TGTGCCAGCAGTTCCCCGGGACTAGCCTACGAGCAGTACTTC
CASSSPGLAYEQYF
>TRBV6-4|.|TRBJ2-4|.
TGTGCCAGCAGTGAGGCCAGGGGCAACATTCAGTACTTC
CASSEARGNIQYF
>TRBV27|.|TRBJ1-5|.
TGTGCCAGCCGGGACACGGGCAATCAGCCCCAGCATTTT
CASRDTGNQPQHF
>TRBV7-9|.|TRBJ1-5|.
TGTGCCCCCAGGCAGATCAATCAGCCCCAGCATTTT
CAPRQINQPQHF
>TRBV2|TRBD2|TRBJ2-7|.
TGTGCCAGCATCCTGGGGCTAGCGGGAGGCTACGAGCAGTACTTC
CASILGLAGGYEQYF
>TRBV6-1|.|TRBJ1-2|once
TGTGCCAGCAGTGACGGGGGGGCGAACTATGGCTACACCTTC
CASSDGGANYGYTF
>TRBV4-1|.|TRBJ1-5|.
TGCGCCAGCAGCCACTTCCCCCCGGGTTATAGCAATCAGCCCCAGCATTTT
CASSHFPPGYSNQPQHF
>TRBV30|TRBD1|TRBJ1-6|.
TGTGCCGGAACAGGGGGCAGGGATTCACCCCTCCACTTT
CAGTGGRDSPLHF
>TRBV12-3/TRBV12-4|.|TRBJ1-1|.
TGTGCCAGCAGTTACAGGGTAGTGGCTTTCTTT
CASSYRVVAFF
>TRBV30|TRBD2|TRBJ2-3|once
TGTGCCTGGAGTGGGGACTACGGCACAGATACGCAGTATTTT
CAWSGDYGTDTQYF
>TRBV15|.|TRBJ2-1|.
TGTGCCACCAGCGGACAGCCCCTTGGGGTCTTAGCGAAAAATGAGCAGTTCTTC
CATSGQPLGVLAKNEQFF
>TRBV4-1|.|TRBJ1-4|few
TGCGCCAGCATGTCCCGCACGGCTAATGAAAAACTGTTTTTT
CASMSRTANEKLFF
>TRBV9|TRBD1|TRBJ2-2|.
TGTGCCAGCAGCGTATCTGGACAGGGGGGCACCGGGGAGCTGTTTTTT
CASSVSGQGGTGELFF
>TRBV27|.|TRBJ2-1|.
TGTGCCAGCAGTTTTGGAAGGGGAACCTACAATGAGCAGTTCTTC
CASSFGRGTYNEQFF
>TRBV24-1|.|TRBJ2-1|.
TGTGCCACCAGTGAAGCTAGGACAGCTCCCTACAATGAGCAGTTCTTC
CATSEARTAPYNEQFF
>TRBV5-1|.|TRBJ2-3|.
TGCGCCAGCAGCTTGGCCGCAGGGAGGACAGATACGCAGTATTTT
CASSLAAGRTDTQYF
>TRBV19|TRBD2|TRBJ2-7|.
TGTGCCAGTAGTCTACTAGCGACGAGCTCCTACGAGCAGTACTTC
CASSLLATSSYEQYF
>TRBV29-1|.|TRBJ1-4|.
TGCAGCGTTGACCTACAGGGAAGTGAAAAACTGTTTTTT
CSVDLQGSEKLFF
>TRBV18|TRBD1|TRBJ2-7|.
TGTGCCAGCTCACCTGATTCCGGGACAGCGGTATACGAGCAGTACTTC
CASSPDSGTAVYEQYF
>TRBV5-1|.|TRBJ2-7|few
TGCGCCAGCAGCTTAACGGGAACGGTGGAGCAGTACTTC
CASSLTGTVEQYF
>TRBV28|.|TRBJ2-2|few
TGTGCCAGCAGTTTGTGGCAGGGGAACACCGGGGAGCTGTTTTTT
CASSLWQGNTGELFF
>TRBV18|TRBD1|TRBJ1-1|.
TGTGCCAGCTCACCGGGACAGAAGAACACTGAAGCTTTCTTT
CASSPGQKNTEAFF
>TRBV10-3|.|TRBJ1-2|.
TGTGCCATCAGTGTGGCAGGGAAGGAAGATGGCTACACCTTC
CAISVAGKEDGYTF
>TRBV30|TRBD2|TRBJ2-5|once
TGTGCCTGGGCGCCACTAGCGGGTGGAGAGACCCAGTACTTC
CAWAPLAGGETQYF
>TRBV4-3|.|TRBJ2-7|once
TGCGCCAGCAGCCAAGATTGGCGGGCTAGCTCCTACGAGCAGTACTTC
CASSQDWRASSYEQYF
>TRBV28|TRBD2|TRBJ2-1|.
TGTGCCAGCAGTTCGGGACTAGCGGCTAACAATGAGCAGTTCTTC
CASSSGLAANNEQFF
>TRBV5-1|TRBD2|TRBJ2-7|few
TGCGCCAGCAGAGGGACTAGCTCCTACGAGCAGTACTTC
CASRGTSSYEQYF
>TRBV25-1|.|TRBJ1-4|.
TGTGCCAGCAATCAGGGGCGGGAAAAACTGTTTTTT
CASNQGREKLFF
>TRBV2|.|TRBJ2-2|.
TGTGCCAGCAGGGACAGGGAGGGCAGGGCAACCGGGGAGCTGTTTTTT
CASRDREGRATGELFF
>TRBV10-2|.|TRBJ2-2|few
TGCGCCAGCAGACTCTCCCTTTCCGGGGAGCTGTTTTTT
CASRLSLSGELFF
>TRBV9|TRBD2|TRBJ2-4|.
TGTGCCAGCAGCGTAGTGAGCGGGGGGGACATTCAGTACTTC
CASSVVSGGDIQYF
>TRBV10-3|TRBD2|TRBJ2-3|.
TGTGCCATCAGCGATAGCGGGAGTTGGACAGATACGCAGTATTTT
CAISDSGSWTDTQYF
>TRBV6-5|.|TRBJ2-1|.
TGTGCCAGCAGTTACTACCCGCAGCAGGGAAACAATGAGCAGTTCTTC
CASSYYPQQGNNEQFF
>TRBV25-1|.|TRBJ1-2|.
TGTGCCAGCAGCCGAATAGATGATTCTTTAGGCTACACCTTC
CASSRIDDSLGYTF
>TRBV24-1|TRBD2|TRBJ2-5|.
TGTGCCACCAGCGGAACTCACGGCGGGAGGGCCCAGGAGACCCAGTACTTC
CATSGTHGGRAQETQYF
>TRBV28|.|TRBJ2-1|.
TGTGCCAGCAGCCCCTGGTCGTGGGGCTACTCCTACAATGAGCAGTTCTTC
CASSPWSWGYSYNEQFF
>TRBV11-3|TRBD1|TRBJ2-7|once
TGTGCCAGCAGCCAGGCCGGGACAGGGGTTTACGAGCAGTACTTC
CASSQAGTGVYEQYF
>TRBV3-1/TRBV3-2|TRBD1|TRBJ1-5|.
TGTGCCAGCGGCGACAGGGGCAATCAGCCCCAGCATTTT
CASGDRGNQPQHF